This T cell receptor beta chain appears in the sequencing data of a study of blood T cell repertoires in COVID-19. Looking at the study overall: Samples representing acute and convalescent COVID-19 were sourced from the United States, Italy and Spain. Sources were T cells, B-cell-depleted T cells, or PBMCs; the material itself was cDNA or gDNA.

Original data processing: Estimation of nucleated cell counts was performed using reference gene primer amplification. Produced via immunoSEQ multiplex PCR; TCRdb's table is partial and in-frame only. V, J and clone size reflect that table, while D and trimming were determined from the DNA. This sample has some 51,000 clones, with around 93% found just once. The V end was cut by 0 bases, the J end by 6 bases, with 15 bases between. Germline V gene sequence: CDR1 SGHVS, CDR2 FQNEAQ. This CDR3 comprises 15 residues. The source is a man in his fifties with acute or convalescent COVID-19. V is TRBV7-8 and J is TRBJ2-7; maybe TRBD1 (6 bases). Material: peripheral blood. The CDR3 sequence: CASSLALGRGGEQYF. The CDR3 DNA is TGTGCCAGCAGCTTAGCGCTTGGCAGGGGTGGCGAGCAGTACTTC.